This TCR beta chain stems from a study of T cell responses to AZD1222 COVID-19 vaccine. The study's findings and limits: The study reported that nearly half of spike-specific TCRs target unmutated variant regions. Among vaccine-associated CD4 TCRs, coverage spanned spike, with dominance at 160-218 and 743-854. Baseline seropositivity occurred in only six or seven AZD1222 recipients. Donors in the cohort were predominantly white British and more often female, and clonal diversity was possibly underestimated.

The data were produced by immunoSEQ multiplex PCR, yet TCRdb's version contains in-frame clones alone and is incomplete. Of some 200,000 clones in the sample, 93% were seen once. Concerning this clone: The antigen is not known.

The germline V gene has CDR1 LNHDA and CDR2 SQIVND (reference sequence). This CDR3 spans 15 amino acids. With 1 base clipped from V and 8 bases from J, the junction kept 5 bases outside the gene matches. Sequenced here: peripheral blood, sampled on day 0 of AZD1222 vaccination. The sequence was collected from an adult in good health. The chain combines TRBV19 with TRBJ2-1; 10 nucleotides agree with TRBD1. This CDR3 is CASSIGSGQGYEQFF. The DNA for the CDR3 is TGTGCCAGTAGTATAGGGTCGGGACAGGGGTATGAGCAGTTCTTC.